This entry concerns a single T cell receptor beta chain. It lacks a known antigen. Per-base qualities were not stored, and no clone one base away is much larger. This specimen comes from a study of T cells in Graves' hyperthyroidism and ophthalmopathy (dated by TCRdb to the late 2010s). Study-level background: Peripheral blood samples were taken at initial diagnosis, before any treatment was given. The roughly 100 discovery patients were randomly divided into training and test sets at a 7:3 ratio. In more than 5 Graves' hyperthyroidism patients, the study also compared T-cell repertoires from thyroid tissue with T-cell repertoires from blood. The paper reports TCR Vbeta CDR3 sequencing of 135 peripheral blood samples: approximately 41 ophthalmopathy, under 80 hyperthyroidism and approximately 17 progressor patients. After sampling, hyperthyroidism patients received methimazole starting at 30 mg daily, and ophthalmopathy patients received high-dose intravenous methylprednisolone. To identify distinguishing TCR V-J signatures, a discovery cohort of 90 to 100 patients was used, comprising 40 to 45 with Graves' ophthalmopathy and some 60 with stable Graves' hyperthyroidism. Prospective prediction of ophthalmopathy was tested in an independent validation cohort consisting of fewer than 20 hyperthyroidism patients and approximately 16 patients who later progressed to ophthalmopathy.

In the germline V gene (reference sequence), CDR1 corresponds to DFQATT and CDR2 to SNEGSKA. The junction shows trimming of 5 bases on V and 3 bases on J, and the gene matches do not reach 8 bases of it. Including the terminal cysteine and phenylalanine, the CDR3 comprises 16 residues. Only the CDR3 portion is preserved as DNA: 48 bases, with reading frame beginning at the first base. Graves' hyperthyroidism was defined as stable when no progression to ophthalmopathy occurred over 18 months of follow-up. Hyperthyroidism patients were newly diagnosed, with disease duration under 2 months, and aged 18 to 65 years. Exclusion was applied to patients with uncontrolled infections, other autoimmune diseases, pregnancy or lactation. Diagnoses were based on clinical symptoms, serum thyroxine and TRAb, thyroid ultrasound and orbital computed tomography. Ficoll-Paque density gradient centrifugation was used to isolate PBMCs from around 10 ml of fresh peripheral blood. Total RNA was extracted with Trizol reagent, and quality was checked on an Agilent 2100 Bioanalyzer.

Amplification of TCR beta CDR3 regions was carried out from RNA transcripts. For the first round of RT-PCR on the TCR CDR3, the HTBI primer set was used together with the Qiagen OneStep RT-PCR kit. A second multiplex PCR round built the libraries, followed by size selection and purification. Libraries were sequenced paired-end with 100 bp reads on an Illumina HiSeq2000. Per the original workflow: SOAPnuke was used to process the raw data, with reads discarded if the reads contained adapters or uncalled bases, had a mean Phred below 15, or lacked an exact constant-primer or identifier match. High-quality paired reads were merged using COPE v1.2.5, and each unique nucleotide sequence was defined as a clonotype. MiTCR v1.1 was used to align clonotypes to the IMGT TRBV, TRBD and TRBJ reference segments. Analysis was restricted to V-J combinations with a frequency above 0.0001, which covered 99.2% of repertoires. The TCS score was defined as the ratio of F50 (clonal expansion) to E x V (chaos), calculated using BLOSUM62-based TCRdist between CDR3 peptides within each V-J. Welch's t-statistics and random forest reduced roughly 500 V-J features to 10 to 15, which were used in a naive Bayes classifier (R e1071). TCRdb itself trimmed the public reads at Q25 with fastp, ran MiXCR and retained productive beta chains. CDR3 protein duplicates are merged, each entry listing the most common genes and DNA. The V and J calls were not made by the authors but by TCRdb's processing. This sample comprises about 420,000 distinct CDR3 sequences, about an eighth of them detected only once. The ten biggest clones cover approximately 5.8% of the sample.

The full study reports these points: Ophthalmopathy was separated from stable hyperthyroidism by a 13 V-J signature model, with over 85% sensitivity and 81% to 82% specificity obtained in cross-validation and 80%/75% obtained in testing. In validation, progression to ophthalmopathy was predicted by the model with roughly 69% sensitivity and around 75% specificity, a median of 6.5 months before onset. Most expanded thyroid clonotypes (frequency above 0.001) were also detected in blood, suggesting blood repertoires may reflect thyroid immune responses. Sample size was not statistically predetermined, and investigators were not blinded to group allocation.

This sequence originates from a woman under 30 with Graves' hyperthyroidism. This chain is built from TRBV20-1 and TRBJ2-2, with TRBD2 matching 11 junction bases. Material for sequencing was blood. The CDR3 here reads CSAPLSGRGYTGELFF. In nucleotide form, the sequence is TGCAGTGCTCCTCTTAGCGGGAGGGGATACACCGGGGAGCTGTTTTTT.